One and the same sample provided the 27 T cell receptor beta chains below, sequenced in a study of blood T cell repertoires in COVID-19. Profiled with immunoSEQ multiplex PCR; TCRdb holds only in-frame clones, not every one. In the table there are about 75,000 clones, 88% of which are singletons. Specimen: peripheral blood. Receptors originate from a human donor in a cohort sampled during active COVID-19.

The chain couples TRBV5-1 to TRBJ1-1; 7 bases line up with TRBD1. The CDR3 covers 13 residues. From germline, CDR1 is SGHRS and CDR2 YFSETQ. With 5 bases clipped from V and 4 bases from J, the junction kept 5 bases outside the gene matches. Here the CDR3 reads CASRESGGTEAFF. The DNA of the CDR3 is TGCGCCAGCAGAGAGTCAGGGGGCACTGAAGCTTTCTTT.

J is TRBJ1-6 and V is TRBV18; 7 bases map to TRBD1. This CDR3 is 14 amino acids long. Trimming took 6 bases from V and 10 from J; bases not matched to a gene: 9. CDR1 and CDR2 from the germline V gene are KGHSH and LQKENI. Here the CDR3 reads CASSLDRAGSPLHF. The CDR3 nucleotides read TGTGCCAGCTCTCTTGACAGGGCGGGGTCACCCCTCCACTTT.

The chain recombines TRBV7-9 with TRBJ1-2; weak D call: TRBD1 (6 bases). CDR1 SEHNR and CDR2 FQNEAQ come from the germline V gene (reference sequence). The CDR3 runs to 12 residues. Trimming shortened V by 5 bases and J by 6 bases, and 10 bases separated the two germline ends. CDR3 sequence reads: CASSPGQNGYTF. CDR3 nucleotides: TGTGCCAGCAGCCCCGGACAGAATGGCTACACCTTC.

This chain joins TRBV19 and TRBJ1-1; tentative D call: TRBD1 (6 bases). Germline lookup yields CDR1 LNHDA and CDR2 SQIVND (reference sequence). V lost 7 bases and J lost 4, with 16 bases in between. CDR3 length: 14 amino acids. CDR3 sequence (DNA): TGTGCCAGTACCTTTCAGGGGAAAGGCACTGAAGCTTTCTTT. As protein: CASTFQGKGTEAFF.

The V gene is TRBV2, the J gene TRBJ1-1, with TRBD1 as a possible D gene (6 bases). CDR1 is SNHLY and CDR2 is FYNNEI in the germline V gene. There are 15 residues in the CDR3. V dropped 4 bases and J dropped 1 base, with 13 bases sitting between them. The CDR3 here is CASSARGWKNTEAFF. The CDR3, as DNA: TGTGCCAGCAGTGCCAGGGGTTGGAAGAACACTGAAGCTTTCTTT.

The chain combines TRBV7-2 with TRBJ2-3, with a possible D match to TRBD2 (5 bases). The V end lost 5 bases, the J end lost 2 bases, and 14 bases lay between the germline ends. CDR1 is SGHTA and CDR2 is FQGNSA in the germline V gene. The CDR3 covers 15 residues. The chain's CDR3 is CASSKPGIPTDTQYF. In nucleotides, the CDR3 is TGTGCCAGCAGCAAACCGGGGATACCCACAGATACGCAGTATTTT.

This clone was counted a few times. The CDR3 sequence: CASSQEFSGGPVDRIQFF. Written as DNA, the CDR3 is TGTGCCAGCAGCCAAGAGTTCAGCGGGGGCCCAGTGGACAGAATCCAGTTCTTC. This sequence joins TRBV3-1 (or the pseudogene TRBV3-2) and TRBJ2-1; TRBD2 aligns across 8 bases. J was trimmed by 13 bases and V by 0 bases; bases with no gene match: 20. The CDR3 length is 18 residues. CDR1 is LGHDT, CDR2 YNNKEL, per germline (reference sequence).

J is TRBJ2-7 and V is TRBV5-8, with 7 bases identical to TRBD2. The germline V gene has CDR1 SGHTS and CDR2 YDEGEE. The CDR3 sequence is 15 residues long. V shed 2 bases, J shed 2 bases, and the junction held 7 bases outside the gene matches. CDR3 sequence: CASSFLTSETYEQYF. In nucleotides, the CDR3 is TGTGCCAGCAGCTTCCTTACTAGCGAGACCTACGAGCAGTACTTC.

This clone was seen a single time. The chain joins TRBV7-2 to TRBJ1-5, with D hard to call. The germline V and J ends were trimmed by 2 bases and 7 bases, with 12 bases remaining between them. Germline CDR1 and CDR2: SGHTA and FQGNSA. This CDR3 is 14 amino acids long. This chain's CDR3 is CASSLRYRGQPQHF. The DNA of the CDR3 is TGTGCCAGCAGCTTACGCTATCGGGGACAGCCCCAGCATTTT.

This chain links TRBV4-3 with TRBJ2-1; 9 nucleotides align to TRBD2. Germline-derived CDR1 and CDR2 are LGHNA and YSLEER. This CDR3 is 17 amino acids long. Trimming removed 2 bases from V and 3 bases from J; junction bases left unmatched: 8. The CDR3 DNA sequence: TGCGCCAGCAGCCAATTGTATAGCGGGGGAGGCTACAATGAGCAGTTCTTC. This sequence encodes CASSQLYSGGGYNEQFF.

This chain uses TRBV7-6 with TRBJ2-2; TRBD2 agrees at 12 bases. V lost 4 bases, J lost 3 bases, and 9 bases stayed unmatched. CDR3 length equals 18 residues. The germline V gene encodes CDR1 SGHVS and CDR2 FNYEAQ. CDR3 DNA: TGTGCCAGCAGCTCCGGCGGTACTAGCGGGGGGTACACCGGGGAGCTGTTTTTT. Protein product: CASSSGGTSGGYTGELFF. Full variable domain (missing parts from reference TRBV7-6 and TRBJ2-2): GAGVSQSPRYKVTKRGQDVALRCDPISGHVSLYWYRQALGQGPEFLTYFNYEAQQDKSGLPNDRFSAERPEGSISTLTIQRTEQRDSAMYRCASSSGGTSGGYTGELFFGEGSRLTVL.

The rearrangement joins TRBV5-1 to TRBJ2-1; 12 bases map to TRBD2. The CDR3 consists of 14 residues. With 2 bases clipped from V and 10 bases from J, the junction kept 4 bases outside the gene matches. Looked up from germline, CDR1 is SGHRS and CDR2 is YFSETQ. CDR3 DNA sequence: TGCGCCAGCAGCTTACTAGCGGGGGGCCGAGAGCAGTTCTTC. Its translation is CASSLLAGGREQFF. The full variable domain, rest sourced from reference TRBV5-1 and TRBJ2-1, is KAGVTQTPRYLIKTRGQQVTLSCSPISGHRSVSWYQQTPGQGLQFLFEYFSETQRNKGNFPGRFSGRQFSNSRSEMNVSTLELGDSALYLCASSLLAGGREQFFGPGTRLTVL.

The CDR3 coding sequence is TGTGCCAGCTCACCGGGGGGAGCTTGGCAAGAGACCCAGTACTTC. It is translated as CASSPGGAWQETQYF. The gene calls are TRBV18 and TRBJ2-5, with D maybe TRBD2 (6 bases). Deletions cut 3 bases from V and 2 bases from J, with 13 bases between. The germline gives CDR1 KGHSH, CDR2 LQKENI. This CDR3 region has 15 residues. The full variable domain, rest sourced from reference TRBV18 and TRBJ2-5, is NAGVMQNPRHLVRRRGQEARLRCSPMKGHSHVYWYRQLPEEGLKFMVYLQKENIIDESGMPKERFSAEFPKEGPSILRIQQVVRGDSAAYFCASSPGGAWQETQYFGPGTRLLVL.

This clone was seen more than once but under ten times. The chain combines TRBV6-1 with TRBJ2-1; D gene uncertain. The CDR3 sequence is 15 residues long. Germline V gene data show CDR1 as MNHNS and CDR2 as SASEGT. V gave up 1 base and J gave up 6 bases, with 13 bases separating them. In nucleotides, the CDR3 is TGTGCCAGCAGTGAAGTCCTACTACTTGCCAATGAGCAGTTCTTC. It encodes CASSEVLLLANEQFF.

The V and J genes are TRBV6-5 and TRBJ2-1; 8 bases are a match to TRBD2. The CDR3 runs to 16 residues. V was clipped by 2 bases and J by 10 bases; unmatched bases: 13. CDR1 is MNHEY and CDR2 is SVGAGI in the germline V gene. The CDR3 coding sequence is TGTGCCAGCAGTTACAAAGGTCCCCGGGGGGGCGGGGAGCAGTTCTTC. Translation: CASSYKGPRGGGEQFF.

In DNA form, the CDR3 reads TGTGCCAGCAGCTTGTCCGGCGGTTCGAATCAGCCCCAGCATTTT. It codes for CASSLSGGSNQPQHF. V is TRBV5-8 and J is TRBJ1-5; D is uncertain. Trimming removed 1 base at V and 4 bases at J, with 12 bases between. Germline CDR1 reads SGHTS; CDR2 reads YDEGEE. The CDR3 runs to 15 residues.

The chain carries TRBV4-3 and TRBJ1-5; D is unclear. Germline CDR1 and CDR2: LGHNA and YSLEER. This CDR3 region has 14 residues. The V end lost 0 bases, the J end lost 5 bases, and 8 bases lay between the germline ends. This CDR3 is CASSQDAGYQPQHF. CDR3 in DNA: TGCGCCAGCAGCCAAGATGCGGGTTATCAGCCCCAGCATTTT.

The chain is built from TRBV6-5 and TRBJ1-1; a possible D gene is TRBD1 (5 bases). CDR3 length equals 16 residues. V lost 0 bases and J 4 bases, leaving 15 bases between the germline ends. Per the germline V gene, CDR1 is MNHEY and CDR2 is SVGAGI. The DNA for the CDR3 is TGTGCCAGCAGTTACTCCCTGGGGGGAGGAGGCACTGAAGCTTTCTTT. It codes for CASSYSLGGGGTEAFF.

This clone was observed a few times. V and J are TRBV7-4 and TRBJ1-5; D perhaps matches TRBD1 (6 bases). In germline, CDR1 is SGHVT, CDR2 SQSDAQ. This CDR3 comprises 14 residues. V lost 2 bases and J 7 bases, leaving 12 bases between the germline ends. In DNA form, the CDR3 reads TGTGCCAGCAGCTTATCCACAGGGACACAGCCCCAGCATTTT. As protein: CASSLSTGTQPQHF.

The chain combines TRBV5-8 with TRBJ2-3, with TRBD1 identical over 8 bases. Germline lookup yields CDR1 SGHTS and CDR2 YDEGEE. Germline trimming cut 6 bases from V and 5 bases from J; bases unmatched to any gene: 11. CDR3 length: 15 amino acids. CDR3 amino acids: CASIRRGPGRDTQYF. The DNA of the CDR3 is TGTGCCAGCATTCGCAGGGGGCCGGGTCGAGATACGCAGTATTTT.

This chain uses TRBV2 with TRBJ1-1; possibly TRBD1 for D (5 bases). The CDR3 sequence is 13 residues long. Germline V gives CDR1 SNHLY, CDR2 FYNNEI. V lost 6 bases and J lost 1, with 9 bases in between. The CDR3 here is CASRDTWNTEAFF. The CDR3 nucleotides read TGTGCCAGCAGGGACACCTGGAACACTGAAGCTTTCTTT.

This sequence joins TRBV5-1 and TRBJ2-5; no clear D gene. The CDR3 has 18 amino acids. Trimming removed 1 base at V and 4 bases at J, with 23 bases between. CDR1 and CDR2 from the germline V gene are SGHRS and YFSETQ. The DNA of the CDR3 is TGCGCCAGCAGCTTGAGCCCTGGAGTGGCTAGACCAGTAGAGACCCAGTACTTC. Its protein product is CASSLSPGVARPVETQYF. Based on the CDR3 plus reference TRBV5-1 and TRBJ2-5, the full variable domain is KAGVTQTPRYLIKTRGQQVTLSCSPISGHRSVSWYQQTPGQGLQFLFEYFSETQRNKGNFPGRFSGRQFSNSRSEMNVSTLELGDSALYLCASSLSPGVARPVETQYFGPGTRLLVL.

The J gene is TRBJ1-2, the V gene TRBV5-1; perhaps TRBD1 as D (6 bases). The CDR3 totals 14 residues. The germline V and J ends were trimmed by 4 bases and 7 bases, with 17 bases remaining between them. Per germline, CDR1 SGHRS and CDR2 YFSETQ. The CDR3 DNA reads as TGCGCCAGCAGCCCCTCCGGGACAACCTCTGGCTACACCTTC. Translating gives CASSPSGTTSGYTF.

The sample holds a few counts of this clone. Here the CDR3 DNA reads TGTGCCATCAGTACCGGGACAGGGGTGCAGCCCCAGCATTTT. It translates to CAISTGTGVQPQHF. This rearrangement joins TRBV10-3 to TRBJ1-5; the match to TRBD1 covers 10 bases. The V segment lost 5 bases and the J segment 7 bases; nucleotides outside the gene matches: 5. The CDR3 loop spans 14 amino acids. CDR1 is ENHRY, CDR2 SYGVKD, per germline.

V gene TRBV19 combines with J gene TRBJ1-2; possibly TRBD1 for D (5 bases). There are 14 residues in the CDR3. Trimming left V 5 bases short and J 1 base short, with 11 bases between. Per the germline V gene, CDR1 is LNHDA and CDR2 is SQIVND (reference sequence). The DNA for the CDR3 is TGTGCCAGTAGTCAAGGGGTCCGTAACTATGGCTACACCTTC. Translating it yields CASSQGVRNYGYTF.

This chain links TRBV24-1 with TRBJ2-1; a possible D gene is TRBD1 (6 bases). This CDR3 contains 15 residues. The germline CDR1 and CDR2 sequences are KGHDR and SFDVKD. The V and J ends lost 9 bases and 8 bases respectively, with 22 bases between them. CDR3 sequence: CATGLGGRFSDEQFF. Here the CDR3 DNA reads TGTGCCACCGGGCTAGGGGGACGCTTTTCGGATGAGCAGTTCTTC.

The CDR3 loop is CASIEMSRDRGEAFF. The CDR3 nucleotides read TGTGCCAGCATCGAGATGTCCCGGGACAGGGGTGAAGCTTTCTTT. The rearrangement links TRBV6-5 to TRBJ1-1; 10 nucleotides agree with TRBD1. Trimming took 7 bases from V and 7 from J; bases not matched to a gene: 12. This CDR3 comprises 15 residues. The germline V gene encodes CDR1 MNHEY and CDR2 SVGAGI.